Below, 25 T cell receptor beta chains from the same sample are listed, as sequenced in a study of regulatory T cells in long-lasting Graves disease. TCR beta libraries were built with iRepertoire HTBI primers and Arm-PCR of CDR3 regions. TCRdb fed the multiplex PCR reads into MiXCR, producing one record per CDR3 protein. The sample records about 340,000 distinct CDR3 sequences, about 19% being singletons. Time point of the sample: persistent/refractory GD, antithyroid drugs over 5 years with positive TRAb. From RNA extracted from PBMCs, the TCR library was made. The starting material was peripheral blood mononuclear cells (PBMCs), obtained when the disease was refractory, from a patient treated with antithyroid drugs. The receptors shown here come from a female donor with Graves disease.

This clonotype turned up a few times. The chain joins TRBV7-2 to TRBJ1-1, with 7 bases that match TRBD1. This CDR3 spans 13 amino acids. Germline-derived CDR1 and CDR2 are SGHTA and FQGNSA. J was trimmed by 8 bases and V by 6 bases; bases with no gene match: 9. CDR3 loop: CASRTTGWFEAFF. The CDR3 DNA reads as TGTGCCAGCAGGACGACAGGGTGGTTCGAAGCTTTCTTT.

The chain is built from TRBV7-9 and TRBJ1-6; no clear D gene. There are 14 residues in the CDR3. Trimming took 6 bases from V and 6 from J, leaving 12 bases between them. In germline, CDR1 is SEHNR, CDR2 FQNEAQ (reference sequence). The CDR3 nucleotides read TGTGCCAGCAGTCCCTTGGGGATTAATTCACCCCTCCACTTT. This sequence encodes CASSPLGINSPLHF.

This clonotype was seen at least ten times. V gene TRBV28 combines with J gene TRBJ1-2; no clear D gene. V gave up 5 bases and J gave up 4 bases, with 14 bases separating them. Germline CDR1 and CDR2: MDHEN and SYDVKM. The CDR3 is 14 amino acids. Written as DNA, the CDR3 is TGTGCCAGCAGTCAAGGAGCGGGGTTCTATGGCTACACCTTC. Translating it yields CASSQGAGFYGYTF.

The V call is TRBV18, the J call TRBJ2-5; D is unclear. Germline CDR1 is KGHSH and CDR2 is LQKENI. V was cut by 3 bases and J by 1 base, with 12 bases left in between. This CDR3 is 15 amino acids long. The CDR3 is CASSPQEGFQETQYF. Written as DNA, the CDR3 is TGTGCCAGCTCACCCCAAGAAGGGTTCCAAGAGACCCAGTACTTC.

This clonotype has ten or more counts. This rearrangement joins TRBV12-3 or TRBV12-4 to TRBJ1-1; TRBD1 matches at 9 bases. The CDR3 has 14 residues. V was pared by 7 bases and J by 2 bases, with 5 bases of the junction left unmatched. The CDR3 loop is CASTPGQGNTEAFF. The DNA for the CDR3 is TGTGCCAGCACCCCGGGACAGGGAAACACTGAAGCTTTCTTT.

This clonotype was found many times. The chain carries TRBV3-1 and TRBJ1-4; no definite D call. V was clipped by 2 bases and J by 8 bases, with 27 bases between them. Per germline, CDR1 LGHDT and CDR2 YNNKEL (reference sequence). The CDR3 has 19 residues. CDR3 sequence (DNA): TGTGCCAGCAGCCAACCCAACTTGGGCGCGGGATGGAATAGAGAAAAACTGTTTTTT. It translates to CASSQPNLGAGWNREKLFF. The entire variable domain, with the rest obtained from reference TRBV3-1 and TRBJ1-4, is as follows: DTAVSQTPKYLVTQMGNDKSIKCEQNLGHDTMYWYKQDSKKFLKIMFSYNNKELIINETVPNRFSPKSPDKAHLNLHINSLELGDSAVYFCASSQPNLGAGWNREKLFFGSGTQLSVL.

CDR3 nucleotides: TGTGCCAGCAGCTTGTGGGGGGCAGGCAATCAGCCCCAGCATTTT. Protein: CASSLWGAGNQPQHF. J is TRBJ1-5 and V is TRBV5-6; possibly TRBD1 for D (6 bases). The CDR3 spans 15 residues. Germline values: CDR1 SGHDT, CDR2 YYEEEE. V gave up 1 base and J gave up 2 bases, with 10 bases separating them. The variable domain in full, with the rest retrieved from reference TRBV5-6 and TRBJ1-5, is DAGVTQSPTHLIKTRGQQVTLRCSPKSGHDTVSWYQQALGQGPQFIFQYYEEEERQRGNFPDRFSGHQFPNYSSELNVNALLLGDSALYLCASSLWGAGNQPQHFGDGTRLSIL.

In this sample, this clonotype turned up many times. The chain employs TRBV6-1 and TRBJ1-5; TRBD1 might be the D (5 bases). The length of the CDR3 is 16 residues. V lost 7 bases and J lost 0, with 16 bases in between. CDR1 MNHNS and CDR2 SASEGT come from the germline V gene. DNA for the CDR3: TGTGCCAGCACGGGGGGACGGACTTATAGCAATCAGCCCCAGCATTTT. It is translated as CASTGGRTYSNQPQHF.

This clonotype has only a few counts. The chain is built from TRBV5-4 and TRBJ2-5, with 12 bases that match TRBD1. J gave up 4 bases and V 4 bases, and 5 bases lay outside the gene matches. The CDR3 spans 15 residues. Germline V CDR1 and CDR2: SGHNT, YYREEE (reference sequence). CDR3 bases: TGTGCCAGCAGCCGCGCGGGACAGGGGGCAGAGACCCAGTACTTC. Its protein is CASSRAGQGAETQYF.

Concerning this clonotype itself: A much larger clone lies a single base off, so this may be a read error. CDR3 region: CASNSSGQEQYF. The CDR3 region has the DNA TGTGCCAGCAATTCCTCGGGACAGGAGCAGTACTTC. The chain has TRBV28 and TRBJ2-7, with 7 bases lining up with TRBD1. The CDR3 is made up of 12 amino acids. Trimming took 7 bases from V and 7 from J; bases not matched to a gene: 7. CDR1 is MDHEN, CDR2 SYDVKM, per germline.

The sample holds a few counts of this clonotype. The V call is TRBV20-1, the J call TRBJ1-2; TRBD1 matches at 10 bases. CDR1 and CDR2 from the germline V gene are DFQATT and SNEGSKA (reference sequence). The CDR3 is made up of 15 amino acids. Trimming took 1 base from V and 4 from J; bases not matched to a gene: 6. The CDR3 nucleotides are TGCAGTGCTAGAGGTCGGACAGGGGGGACCTATGGCTACACCTTC. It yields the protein CSARGRTGGTYGYTF.

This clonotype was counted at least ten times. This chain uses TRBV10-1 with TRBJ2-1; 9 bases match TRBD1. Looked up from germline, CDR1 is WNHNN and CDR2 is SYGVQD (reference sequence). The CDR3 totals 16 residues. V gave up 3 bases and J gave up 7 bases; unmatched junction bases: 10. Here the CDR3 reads CASSDVQGAFENEQFF. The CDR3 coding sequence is TGCGCCAGCAGTGACGTACAGGGGGCATTTGAGAATGAGCAGTTCTTC.

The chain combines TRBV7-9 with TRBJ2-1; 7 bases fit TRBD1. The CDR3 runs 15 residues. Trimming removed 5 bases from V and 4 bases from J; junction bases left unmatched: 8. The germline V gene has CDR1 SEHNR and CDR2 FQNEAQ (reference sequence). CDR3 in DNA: TGTGCCAGCAGCCGAACAGGGGCGATATACAATGAGCAGTTCTTC. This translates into CASSRTGAIYNEQFF.

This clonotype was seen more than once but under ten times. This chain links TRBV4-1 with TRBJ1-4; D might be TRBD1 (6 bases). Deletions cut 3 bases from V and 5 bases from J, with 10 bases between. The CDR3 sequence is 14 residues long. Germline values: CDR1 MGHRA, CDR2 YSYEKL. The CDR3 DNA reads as TGCGCCAGCAGCCACCGGGACAAGAATGAAAAACTGTTTTTT. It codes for CASSHRDKNEKLFF.

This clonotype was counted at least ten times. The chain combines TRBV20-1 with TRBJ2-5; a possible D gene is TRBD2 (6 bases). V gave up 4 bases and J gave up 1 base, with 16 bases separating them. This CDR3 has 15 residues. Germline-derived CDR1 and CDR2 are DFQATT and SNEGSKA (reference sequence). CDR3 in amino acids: CSATRFGGFQETQYF. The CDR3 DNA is TGCAGTGCTACGAGATTCGGGGGATTCCAAGAGACCCAGTACTTC.

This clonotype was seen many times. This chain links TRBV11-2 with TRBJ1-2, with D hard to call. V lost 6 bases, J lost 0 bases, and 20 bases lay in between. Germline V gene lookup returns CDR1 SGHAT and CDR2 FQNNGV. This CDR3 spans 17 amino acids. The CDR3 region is CASRLRYSTETNYGYTF. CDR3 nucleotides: TGTGCCAGCAGACTTAGATATAGCACAGAGACTAACTATGGCTACACCTTC.

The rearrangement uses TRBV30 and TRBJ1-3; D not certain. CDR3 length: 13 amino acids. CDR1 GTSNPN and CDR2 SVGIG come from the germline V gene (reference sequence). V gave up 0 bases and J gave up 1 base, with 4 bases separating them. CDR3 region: CAWSVLSGNTIYF. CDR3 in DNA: TGTGCCTGGAGTGTATTGTCTGGAAACACCATATATTTT. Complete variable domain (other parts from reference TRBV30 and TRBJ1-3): SQTIHQWPATLVQPVGSPLSLECTVEGTSNPNLYWYRQAAGRGLQLLFYSVGIGQISSEVPQNLSASRPQDRQFILSSKKLLLSDSGFYLCAWSVLSGNTIYFGEGSWLTVV.

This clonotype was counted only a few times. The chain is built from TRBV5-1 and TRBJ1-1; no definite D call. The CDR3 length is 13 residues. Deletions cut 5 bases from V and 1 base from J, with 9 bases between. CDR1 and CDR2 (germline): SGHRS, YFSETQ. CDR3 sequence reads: CASRRAQNTEAFF. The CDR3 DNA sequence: TGCGCCAGCAGACGGGCCCAGAACACTGAAGCTTTCTTT.

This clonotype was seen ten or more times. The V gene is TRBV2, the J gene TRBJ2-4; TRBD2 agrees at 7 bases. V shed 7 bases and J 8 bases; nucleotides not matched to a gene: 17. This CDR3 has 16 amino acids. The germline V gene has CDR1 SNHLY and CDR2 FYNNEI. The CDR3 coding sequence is TGTGCCAGCATCAGTTCAGTGGCGGGAGATAATGACATTCAGTACTTC. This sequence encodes CASISSVAGDNDIQYF. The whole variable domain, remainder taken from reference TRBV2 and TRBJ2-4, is EPEVTQTPSHQVTQMGQEVILRCVPISNHLYFYWYRQILGQKVEFLVSFYNNEISEKSEIFDDQFSVERPDGSNFTLKIRSTKLEDSAMYFCASISSVAGDNDIQYFGAGTRLSVL.

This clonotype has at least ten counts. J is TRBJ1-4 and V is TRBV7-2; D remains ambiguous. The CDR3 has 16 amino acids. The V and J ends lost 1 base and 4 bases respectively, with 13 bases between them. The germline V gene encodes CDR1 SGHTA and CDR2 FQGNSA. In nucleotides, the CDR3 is TGTGCCAGCAGCTTAGAAGTGGTGGAAATTAATGAAAAACTGTTTTTT. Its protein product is CASSLEVVEINEKLFF.

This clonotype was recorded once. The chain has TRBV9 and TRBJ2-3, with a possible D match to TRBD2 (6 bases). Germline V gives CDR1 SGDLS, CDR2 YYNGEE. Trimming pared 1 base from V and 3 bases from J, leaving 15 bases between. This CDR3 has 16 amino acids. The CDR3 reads CASSVRMEGSTDTQYF. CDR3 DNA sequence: TGTGCCAGCAGCGTAAGGATGGAGGGGTCAACAGATACGCAGTATTTT.

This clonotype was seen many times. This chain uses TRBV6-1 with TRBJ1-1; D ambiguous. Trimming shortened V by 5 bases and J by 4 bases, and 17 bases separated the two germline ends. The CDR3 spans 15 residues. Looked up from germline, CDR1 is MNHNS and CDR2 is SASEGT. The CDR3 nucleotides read TGTGCCAGCAGTCCACGGGCGGGTAACGGCACTGAAGCTTTCTTT. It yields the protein CASSPRAGNGTEAFF.

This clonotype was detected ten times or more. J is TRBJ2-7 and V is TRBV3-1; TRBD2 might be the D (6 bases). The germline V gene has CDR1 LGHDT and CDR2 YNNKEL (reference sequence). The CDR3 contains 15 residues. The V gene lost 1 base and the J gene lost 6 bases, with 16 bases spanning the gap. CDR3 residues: CASSQGLRDGGEQYF. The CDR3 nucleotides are TGTGCCAGCAGCCAAGGGCTCCGTGACGGGGGCGAGCAGTACTTC.

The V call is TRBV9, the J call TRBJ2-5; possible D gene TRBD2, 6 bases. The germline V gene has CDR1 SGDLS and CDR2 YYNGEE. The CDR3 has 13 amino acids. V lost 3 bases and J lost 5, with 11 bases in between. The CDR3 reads CASSGPGGETQYF. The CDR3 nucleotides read TGTGCCAGCAGCGGCCCTGGGGGGGAGACCCAGTACTTC.

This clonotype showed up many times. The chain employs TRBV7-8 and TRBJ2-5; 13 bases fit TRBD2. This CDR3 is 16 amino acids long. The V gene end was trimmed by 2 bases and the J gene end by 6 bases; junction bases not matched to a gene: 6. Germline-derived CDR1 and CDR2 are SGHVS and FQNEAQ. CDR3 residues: CASSLTSGGAVKTQYF. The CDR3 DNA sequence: TGTGCCAGCAGCTTAACTAGCGGGGGGGCTGTAAAGACCCAGTACTTC.